These 32 T cell receptor beta chains were sequenced from one sample in a study of T cells after posttransplantation cyclophosphamide. The table came from immunoSEQ multiplex PCR; TCRdb's copy has only in-frame clones and leaves some out. The sample yields about 38,000 clones, without any singletons. Sequenced: PBMCs. These receptors all come from a man aged 45 to 65 in good health, CMV-negative, and a related stem cell transplant donor.

Ten or more counts support this clone. The V and J genes are TRBV5-4 and TRBJ2-7; TRBD1 matches at 9 bases. The CDR3 spans 15 residues. With 0 bases clipped from V and 4 bases from J, the junction kept 5 bases outside the gene matches. Germline CDR1 and CDR2: SGHNT and YYREEE (reference sequence). The CDR3 protein is CASSLGTGVRYEQYF. Here the CDR3 DNA reads TGTGCCAGCAGCTTGGGGACAGGGGTTCGGTACGAGCAGTACTTC.

This clone was found many times. The chain links TRBV19 to TRBJ2-1, with TRBD1 identical over 9 bases. Germline V gene data show CDR1 as LNHDA and CDR2 as SQIVND (reference sequence). The CDR3 is made up of 15 amino acids. V lost 6 bases and J lost 9; bases outside the gene matches: 12. DNA for the CDR3: TGTGCCAGTAGCCCCGCGGGGACAGGGACAGGTGAGCAGTTCTTC. Amino acid sequence: CASSPAGTGTGEQFF. The variable domain in full, completed from reference TRBV19 and TRBJ2-1, reads DGGITQSPKYLFRKEGQNVTLSCEQNLNHDAMYWYRQDPGQGLRLIYYSQIVNDFQKGDIAEGYSVSREKKESFPLTVTSAQKNPTAFYLCASSPAGTGTGEQFFGPGTRLTVL.

V and J are TRBV6-1 and TRBJ2-5; TRBD2 aligns across 9 bases. V shed 1 base and J 1 base; nucleotides not matched to a gene: 7. Germline V gives CDR1 MNHNS, CDR2 SASEGT. The CDR3 spans 17 residues. DNA for the CDR3: TGTGCCAGCAGTGAAGGGGCGGCTAGCGGGACCCAAGAGACCCAGTACTTC. Its protein product is CASSEGAASGTQETQYF.

The table lists this clone with many counts. V is TRBV5-1 and J is TRBJ1-4, with D possibly matching TRBD1 (5 bases). Germline-derived CDR1 and CDR2 are SGHRS and YFSETQ. V dropped 0 bases and J dropped 6 bases, with 12 bases sitting between them. This CDR3 has 15 amino acids. The CDR3 nucleotides read TGCGCCAGCAGCTTGGAGGCCAGGGAACATGAAAAACTGTTTTTT. Translation: CASSLEAREHEKLFF.

This rearrangement joins TRBV11-2 to TRBJ1-2, with 8 bases lining up with TRBD1. The CDR3 has 16 residues. Trimming removed 4 bases from V and 8 bases from J; junction bases left unmatched: 15. The germline V gene encodes CDR1 SGHAT and CDR2 FQNNGV. CDR3 nucleotide sequence: TGTGCCAGCAGCTCAAGCCCCCGACAGGGGCTGGGCGGCTACACCTTC. Protein: CASSSSPRQGLGGYTF.

This clone was found many times. V is TRBV7-6 and J is TRBJ2-3; TRBD1 agrees at 8 bases. The CDR3 has 14 residues. CDR1 is SGHVS and CDR2 is FNYEAQ in the germline V gene. With 6 bases clipped from V and 4 bases from J, the junction kept 6 bases outside the gene matches. For the CDR3, the DNA is TGTGCCAGCAGTTCCCCGACAGGGGCAGATACGCAGTATTTT. Protein: CASSSPTGADTQYF.

This clone was counted many times. This rearrangement joins TRBV18 to TRBJ1-1; possibly TRBD1 for D (6 bases). The germline V gene has CDR1 KGHSH and CDR2 LQKENI. V lost 6 bases to trimming and J lost 1 base, with 9 bases between them. CDR3 length: 13 amino acids. CDR3 bases: TGTGCCAGCTCGTCGGGACAGAACACTGAAGCTTTCTTT. Translated: CASSSGQNTEAFF. Variable domain in full (rest from reference TRBV18 and TRBJ1-1): NAGVMQNPRHLVRRRGQEARLRCSPMKGHSHVYWYRQLPEEGLKFMVYLQKENIIDESGMPKERFSAEFPKEGPSILRIQQVVRGDSAAYFCASSSGQNTEAFFGQGTRLTVV.

The sample holds a few counts of this clone. The gene calls are TRBV7-2 and TRBJ1-4; 7 nucleotides align to TRBD1. Germline CDR1 reads SGHTA; CDR2 reads FQGNSA. This CDR3 has 15 amino acids. Germline trimming cut 5 bases from V and 6 bases from J; bases unmatched to any gene: 9. The CDR3 nucleotides read TGTGCCAGCAGCCCCCGACAGGGTTCGGATGAAAAACTGTTTTTT. It encodes CASSPRQGSDEKLFF.

The sample holds many counts of this clone. The chain has TRBV28 and TRBJ2-7, with 8 bases matching TRBD1. In germline, CDR1 is MDHEN, CDR2 SYDVKM. The CDR3 length is 14 residues. V shed 6 bases and J 2 bases; nucleotides not matched to a gene: 6. CDR3 sequence reads: CASRVTGEAYEQYF. The DNA of the CDR3 is TGTGCCAGCAGGGTGACAGGGGAAGCCTACGAGCAGTACTTC.

This clone was observed many times. The chain uses TRBV7-2 and TRBJ1-1; 9 bases agree with TRBD1. Germline CDR1 is SGHTA and CDR2 is FQGNSA. J was trimmed by 4 bases and V by 2 bases; bases with no gene match: 2. CDR3 length equals 14 residues. CDR3 in DNA: TGTGCCAGCAGCTTAACAGGGGGCGTCACTGAAGCTTTCTTT. It encodes CASSLTGGVTEAFF.

This clone occurred a few times. The genes are TRBV29-1 and TRBJ2-5; D might be TRBD2 (6 bases). The CDR3 extends over 11 amino acids. Trimming took off 7 bases at V and 2 bases at J, with 8 bases between the two ends. Germline CDR1 SQVTM, CDR2 ANQGSEA. CDR3 protein: CSGLEQETQYF. Here the CDR3 DNA reads TGCAGCGGACTAGAGCAAGAGACCCAGTACTTC.

This clone was counted between two and nine times. The chain has TRBV9 and TRBJ2-3; TRBD1 agrees at 7 bases. CDR3 length equals 15 residues. Looked up from germline, CDR1 is SGDLS and CDR2 is YYNGEE. Unmatched junction bases numbered 10, after V lost 4 bases and J lost 5 bases. CDR3 DNA: TGTGCCAGCAGCTCCGGACAGGTCCTAGGAGATACGCAGTATTTT. Amino acids: CASSSGQVLGDTQYF.

V usage is TRBV6-1 and J usage is TRBJ2-7; 7 nucleotides agree with TRBD2. This CDR3 is built from 13 residues. V shed 4 bases, J shed 7 bases, and the junction held 7 bases outside the gene matches. CDR1 MNHNS and CDR2 SASEGT come from the germline V gene. In nucleotides, the CDR3 is TGTGCCAGCAGTGCGGGGCTGCGGGGGGAGCAGTACTTC. The encoded protein is CASSAGLRGEQYF.

This clone was detected many times. The chain is built from TRBV7-8 and TRBJ1-1; D is ambiguous. The germline V gene has CDR1 SGHVS and CDR2 FQNEAQ. CDR3 length: 13 residues. Trimming removed 5 bases at V and 3 bases at J, with 10 bases between. For the CDR3, the DNA is TGTGCCAGCAGCAACTTACGGGACACTGAAGCTTTCTTT. As protein: CASSNLRDTEAFF.

This clone was observed many times. The rearrangement joins TRBV11-3 to TRBJ2-1, with D perhaps TRBD1 (6 bases). This CDR3 spans 15 amino acids. In germline, CDR1 is SGHNT, CDR2 YENEEA. V was clipped by 5 bases and J by 0 bases, with 11 bases between them. The CDR3 bases are TGTGCCAGCAGCCTTACAGGGAGCTCCTACAATGAGCAGTTCTTC. Translated: CASSLTGSSYNEQFF.

This clone was detected many times. This chain joins TRBV7-6 and TRBJ2-5; TRBD2 matches at 8 bases. The V gene end was trimmed by 2 bases and the J gene end by 5 bases; junction bases not matched to a gene: 4. Germline V gene lookup returns CDR1 SGHVS and CDR2 FNYEAQ. CDR3 size: 14 residues. CDR3 loop: CASSLRLALETQYF. The CDR3 nucleotides read TGTGCCAGCAGCTTACGACTAGCGTTGGAGACCCAGTACTTC.

The table lists this clone with a few counts. This chain connects TRBV27 to TRBJ1-2, with D possibly TRBD1 on 5 matching bases. Trimming took off 11 bases at V and 2 bases at J, with 15 bases between the two ends. The germline V gene encodes CDR1 MNHEY and CDR2 SMNVEV (reference sequence). This CDR3 has 13 residues. CDR3 DNA sequence: TGTGCCGGCACTCCCGGGGGGAACTATGGCTACACCTTC. Protein sequence: CAGTPGGNYGYTF.

This clone occurred many times. This rearrangement joins TRBV5-1 to TRBJ2-6, with 8 positions matching TRBD1. The germline V gene encodes CDR1 SGHRS and CDR2 YFSETQ. Trimming cost V 4 bases and J 2 bases; bases outside gene matches: 2. CDR3 size: 15 residues. The CDR3 loop reads CASSGQGTGANVLTF. The CDR3 coding sequence is TGCGCCAGCAGCGGACAGGGTACTGGGGCCAACGTCCTGACTTTC.

This clone was seen ten or more times. V and J are TRBV4-3 and TRBJ2-5, with D maybe TRBD2 (6 bases). Trimming shortened V by 4 bases and J by 5 bases, and 14 bases separated the two germline ends. Germline V gives CDR1 LGHNA, CDR2 YSLEER. This CDR3 spans 14 amino acids. CDR3 in DNA: TGCGCCAGCAGCCTCGGGACTCGGGGGGAGACCCAGTACTTC. Translated, it gives CASSLGTRGETQYF.

This clone was counted many times. DNA of the CDR3: TGTGCCAGCAGTGACTTGCGGGACAGCGGGGAGCTGTTTTTT. Protein sequence: CASSDLRDSGELFF. The J gene is TRBJ2-2, the V gene TRBV6-4, with D possibly TRBD1 on 7 matching bases. Germline V gives CDR1 MRHNA, CDR2 SNTAGT. The V gene lost 1 base and the J gene lost 7 bases, with 10 bases spanning the gap. The CDR3 sequence is 14 residues long.

There are many counts of this clone. V and J are TRBV27 and TRBJ1-6; D is uncertain. CDR1 and CDR2 from the germline V gene are MNHEY and SMNVEV (reference sequence). V was pared by 3 bases and J by 2 bases, with 8 bases between. This CDR3 is built from 15 residues. CDR3 DNA sequence: TGTGCCAGCAGTTTTGTCGTCGCCTATAATTCACCCCTCCACTTT. This codes for CASSFVVAYNSPLHF.

This clone has a count of ten or more. This chain joins TRBV19 and TRBJ1-4; D gene unclear. The V and J ends lost 3 bases and 3 bases respectively, with 11 bases between them. Per the germline V gene, CDR1 is LNHDA and CDR2 is SQIVND (reference sequence). The CDR3 covers 15 residues. This CDR3 reads CASSMLSSANEKLFF. CDR3 sequence (DNA): TGTGCCAGTAGTATGCTGTCCAGCGCTAATGAAAAACTGTTTTTT.

This clone was detected ten times or more. This chain connects TRBV5-5 to TRBJ1-4; D gene ambiguous. V gave up 5 bases and J gave up 2 bases, with 19 bases separating them. The CDR3 loop spans 17 amino acids. CDR1 is SGHKS and CDR2 is YYEKEE in the germline V gene (reference sequence). The CDR3 region is CASRRGVLSSTNEKLFF. The CDR3 DNA follows: TGTGCCAGCAGACGCGGGGTTTTGTCTTCTACTAATGAAAAACTGTTTTTT.

The table lists this clone with many counts. The chain combines TRBV6-1 with TRBJ2-7; TRBD1 aligns across 9 bases. Trimming cost V 0 bases and J 4 bases; bases outside gene matches: 10. Germline values: CDR1 MNHNS, CDR2 SASEGT. This CDR3 region has 17 residues. Here the CDR3 DNA reads TGTGCCAGCAGTGAAGCGCACGGACAGGGGCTTGGGTACGAGCAGTACTTC. It translates to CASSEAHGQGLGYEQYF.

This clone was picked up many times. This chain links TRBV2 with TRBJ2-5, with 7 bases fitting TRBD1. Germline CDR1 SNHLY, CDR2 FYNNEI. V lost 7 bases, J lost 2 bases, and 4 bases stayed unmatched. The CDR3 sequence is 13 residues long. The CDR3 sequence: CASNRDRQETQYF. CDR3 in DNA: TGTGCCAGCAACCGGGACAGACAAGAGACCCAGTACTTC.

Many counts were recorded for this clone. The rearrangement uses TRBV7-9 and TRBJ2-5; D gene ambiguous. This CDR3 has 13 residues. Germline CDR1 reads SEHNR; CDR2 reads FQNEAQ (reference sequence). Between the trimmed V and J ends, which lost 5 bases and 1 base, there was a span of 8 bases. In nucleotides, the CDR3 is TGTGCCAGCAGCATCGGGTCCCAAGAGACCCAGTACTTC. Residues: CASSIGSQETQYF.

This clone was seen repeatedly, ten times or more. The CDR3 nucleotides are TGTGCCAGCAGCTTAGGCGTAGATTCACCCCTCCACTTT. This sequence encodes CASSLGVDSPLHF. The V and J genes are TRBV7-6 and TRBJ1-6; D gene uncertain. This CDR3 is built from 13 residues. Looked up from germline, CDR1 is SGHVS and CDR2 is FNYEAQ. V was pared by 1 base and J by 8 bases, with 6 bases between.

This clone was counted at least ten times. V is TRBV19 and J is TRBJ2-1, with 10 bases aligning to TRBD2. CDR1 and CDR2 (germline): LNHDA, SQIVND (reference sequence). The CDR3 spans 15 residues. V shed 1 base and J 6 bases; nucleotides not matched to a gene: 3. CDR3 amino acids: CASSIGLAGANEQFF. In DNA, the CDR3 is TGTGCCAGTAGTATAGGGCTAGCGGGGGCCAATGAGCAGTTCTTC.

This clone was seen repeatedly, ten times or more. The genes are TRBV7-2 and TRBJ2-5; D might be TRBD2 (6 bases). Germline CDR1 is SGHTA and CDR2 is FQGNSA. This CDR3 comprises 16 residues. Between the trimmed V and J ends, which lost 2 bases and 1 base, there was a span of 14 bases. The CDR3: CASSLNRGSPQETQYF. The CDR3 DNA reads as TGTGCCAGCAGCTTAAATCGGGGGTCACCCCAAGAGACCCAGTACTTC.

In its sample, this clone was seen many times. V gene TRBV4-3 combines with J gene TRBJ2-3, with TRBD2 matching over 11 bases. From germline, CDR1 is LGHNA and CDR2 YSLEER. J was trimmed by 0 bases and V by 0 bases; bases with no gene match: 8. CDR3 length: 19 residues. CDR3 DNA sequence: TGCGCCAGCAGCCAAGAAGCCACGGCTAGCGGGGGGAGCACAGATACGCAGTATTTT. As protein: CASSQEATASGGSTDTQYF.

This clone was seen at least ten times. This chain connects TRBV23-1 to TRBJ1-5; possible D gene TRBD1, 5 bases. TRBV23-1 counts as an open reading frame of uncertain function. Trimming removed 3 bases at V and 3 bases at J, with 15 bases between. The CDR3 runs to 16 residues. The CDR3 here is CASSHPTEVVNQPQHF. In DNA form, the CDR3 reads TGCGCCAGCAGTCATCCGACAGAGGTGGTCAATCAGCCCCAGCATTTT.

This clone was seen repeatedly, ten times or more. The rearrangement joins TRBV28 to TRBJ2-7; no clear D. CDR1 and CDR2 (germline): MDHEN, SYDVKM. The CDR3 has 12 residues. The V gene lost 1 base and the J gene lost 6 bases, with 7 bases spanning the gap. For the CDR3, the DNA is TGTGCCAGCAGTTTATCTGGGCCCGAGCAGTACTTC. This encodes CASSLSGPEQYF.